The 15 T cell receptor beta chains given below trace back to one sample, sequenced in a study of cytomegalovirus exposure and HLA in healthy donors. Both 60 Vbeta primers and 13 Jbeta primers went into the PCR. Assay: immunoSEQ multiplex PCR; the TCRdb copy retains only in-frame clones and omits some. The data hold roughly 170,000 clones, with approximately 81% observed a single time. Sequenced sample: PBMCs. The receptor source for this set is a woman aged 25-40 years in good health and CMV-seronegative.

The chain uses TRBV2 and TRBJ2-7; 9 nucleotides line up with TRBD1. This CDR3 has 12 amino acids. Germline trimming cut 8 bases from V and 5 bases from J; bases unmatched to any gene: 4. Germline CDR1 SNHLY, CDR2 FYNNEI. CDR3 sequence (DNA): TGTGCCAGCCGGGACAGGGTCCACGAGCAGTACTTC. This gives the protein CASRDRVHEQYF.

This chain connects TRBV19 to TRBJ2-2, with TRBD1 as a possible D gene (5 bases). Germline CDR1 reads LNHDA; CDR2 reads SQIVND (reference sequence). The CDR3 totals 14 residues. V was clipped by 5 bases and J by 3 bases, with 10 bases between them. DNA for the CDR3: TGTGCCAGTAGTCCTATGGGGCACACCGGGGAGCTGTTTTTT. It yields the protein CASSPMGHTGELFF.

V and J are TRBV5-6 and TRBJ2-2; perhaps TRBD2 as D (6 bases). This CDR3 has 16 residues. V was clipped by 1 base and J by 1 base, with 11 bases between them. Germline V gives CDR1 SGHDT, CDR2 YYEEEE. CDR3 DNA: TGTGCCAGCAGCTTGATTCGGAGGGGGAACACCGGGGAGCTGTTTTTT. This encodes CASSLIRRGNTGELFF.

CDR3: CASSQGRGWEQFF. CDR3 bases: TGCGCCAGCAGCCAAGGGAGGGGCTGGGAGCAGTTCTTC. This chain uses TRBV4-3 with TRBJ2-1; TRBD2 might be the D (6 bases). CDR1 and CDR2 (germline): LGHNA, YSLEER. The V end was cut by 1 base, the J end by 10 bases, with 11 bases between. This CDR3 has 13 amino acids.

J is TRBJ2-3 and V is TRBV11-3; the D gene is possibly TRBD2 (5 bases). The CDR3 spans 14 residues. Trimming left V 0 bases short and J 7 bases short, with 11 bases between. CDR1 and CDR2 (germline): SGHNT, YENEEA. CDR3 residues: CASSLDGGANTQYF. The DNA of the CDR3 is TGTGCCAGCAGCTTAGACGGAGGCGCTAATACGCAGTATTTT.

The chain has TRBV7-9 and TRBJ2-7; TRBD2 matches at 7 bases. The CDR3 length is 16 residues. The V gene's germline CDR1 is SEHNR and CDR2 FQNEAQ (reference sequence). After removal of 5 bases from V and 5 bases from J, the junction contained 15 bases not matched to a gene. The CDR3 coding sequence is TGTGCCAGCAGCCGAGGGAGGGCCTACACCCTCGACGAGCAGTACTTC. This codes for CASSRGRAYTLDEQYF. Together with reference TRBV7-9 and TRBJ2-7, the CDR3 gives the full variable domain: DTGVSQNPRHKITKRGQNVTFRCDPISEHNRLYWYRQTLGQGPEFLTYFQNEAQLEKSRLLSDRFSAERPKGSFSTLEIQRTEQGDSAMYLCASSRGRAYTLDEQYFGPGTRLTVT.

This clone was found a few times. This chain uses TRBV4-3 with TRBJ1-2; D may be TRBD1 (5 bases). The germline V and J ends were trimmed by 2 bases and 5 bases, with 9 bases remaining between them. The CDR3 sequence is 13 residues long. In germline, CDR1 is LGHNA, CDR2 YSLEER. CDR3 amino acids: CASSQLGGYGYTF. CDR3 bases: TGCGCCAGCAGCCAACTGGGGGGTTATGGCTACACCTTC.

The rearrangement uses TRBV6-5 and TRBJ1-5; 9 bases are a match to TRBD1. Unmatched junction bases numbered 4, after V lost 2 bases and J lost 5 bases. Germline V gives CDR1 MNHEY, CDR2 SVGAGI. CDR3 size: 15 residues. For the CDR3, the DNA is TGTGCCAGCAGTTACGGGACAGGGAGTGATCAGCCCCAGCATTTT. Its translation: CASSYGTGSDQPQHF.

Comments on this clone: Other DNA sequences in this specimen translate into the identical CDR3. The V call is TRBV11-3, the J call TRBJ1-1; no firm D call. The CDR3 is 13 residues long. V was cut by 2 bases and J by 6 bases, with 10 bases left in between. Germline-derived CDR1 and CDR2 are SGHNT and YENEEA. The chain's CDR3 is CASSLTWSSEAFF. The CDR3 DNA reads TGTGCCAGCAGCTTAACTTGGAGTTCTGAAGCTTTCTTT.

This clone appeared a few times. J is TRBJ2-6 and V is TRBV11-1, with a tentative D call TRBD1 (6 bases). V was trimmed by 4 bases and J by 0 bases, leaving 13 bases between them. Germline CDR1 is SGHAT and CDR2 is FQDESV (reference sequence). The CDR3 extends over 17 amino acids. In nucleotides, the CDR3 is TGTGCCAGCAGCTCCTGGGGACAAACCTCTGGGGCCAACGTCCTGACTTTC. It specifies CASSSWGQTSGANVLTF.

The V and J genes are TRBV10-1 and TRBJ2-5, with 7 bases matching TRBD2. The V gene's germline CDR1 is WNHNN and CDR2 SYGVQD (reference sequence). The CDR3 runs 15 residues. Trimming at V came to 0 bases and at J to 7 bases, leaving 8 bases not matched to a gene. The CDR3 DNA follows: TGCGCCAGCAGTGAGTCGGGACCCCCGGGAGGGACCCAGTACTTC. Protein: CASSESGPPGGTQYF.

The chain is built from TRBV27 and TRBJ2-4; D gene unclear. The CDR3 consists of 17 residues. V lost 2 bases and J 0 bases, leaving 14 bases between the germline ends. Germline-derived CDR1 and CDR2 are MNHEY and SMNVEV (reference sequence). The CDR3 loop reads CASSLKPETLAKNIQYF. In DNA, the CDR3 is TGTGCCAGCAGTTTAAAGCCGGAGACTCTAGCCAAAAACATTCAGTACTTC.

This sequence joins TRBV7-9 and TRBJ2-2, with 10 bases fitting TRBD2. CDR3 size: 18 residues. Germline V gives CDR1 SEHNR, CDR2 FQNEAQ (reference sequence). The V and J ends lost 4 bases and 2 bases, in that order; junction bases with no gene match: 10. CDR3 in amino acids: CASSSTPGLAENTGELFF. DNA of the CDR3: TGTGCCAGCAGCTCTACACCAGGACTAGCGGAAAACACCGGGGAGCTGTTTTTT. Supplemented by reference TRBV7-9 and TRBJ2-2, the full variable domain reads DTGVSQNPRHKITKRGQNVTFRCDPISEHNRLYWYRQTLGQGPEFLTYFQNEAQLEKSRLLSDRFSAERPKGSFSTLEIQRTEQGDSAMYLCASSSTPGLAENTGELFFGEGSRLTVL.

The gene calls are TRBV9 and TRBJ2-3, with D maybe TRBD2 (5 bases). The CDR3 length is 14 residues. Germline values: CDR1 SGDLS, CDR2 YYNGEE. Trimming pared 1 base from V and 5 bases from J, leaving 11 bases between. CDR3 bases: TGTGCCAGCAGCGTAAGGGCGGGTGGAGATACGCAGTATTTT. Its translation is CASSVRAGGDTQYF.

This chain uses TRBV15 with TRBJ2-2, with a possible D match to TRBD1 (5 bases). CDR3 length equals 13 residues. V was clipped by 4 bases and J by 7 bases, with 10 bases between them. The germline V gene has CDR1 LNHNV and CDR2 YYDKDF (reference sequence). CDR3 residues: CATSIQGHGELFF. CDR3 in DNA: TGTGCCACCAGCATCCAGGGCCACGGGGAGCTGTTTTTT.